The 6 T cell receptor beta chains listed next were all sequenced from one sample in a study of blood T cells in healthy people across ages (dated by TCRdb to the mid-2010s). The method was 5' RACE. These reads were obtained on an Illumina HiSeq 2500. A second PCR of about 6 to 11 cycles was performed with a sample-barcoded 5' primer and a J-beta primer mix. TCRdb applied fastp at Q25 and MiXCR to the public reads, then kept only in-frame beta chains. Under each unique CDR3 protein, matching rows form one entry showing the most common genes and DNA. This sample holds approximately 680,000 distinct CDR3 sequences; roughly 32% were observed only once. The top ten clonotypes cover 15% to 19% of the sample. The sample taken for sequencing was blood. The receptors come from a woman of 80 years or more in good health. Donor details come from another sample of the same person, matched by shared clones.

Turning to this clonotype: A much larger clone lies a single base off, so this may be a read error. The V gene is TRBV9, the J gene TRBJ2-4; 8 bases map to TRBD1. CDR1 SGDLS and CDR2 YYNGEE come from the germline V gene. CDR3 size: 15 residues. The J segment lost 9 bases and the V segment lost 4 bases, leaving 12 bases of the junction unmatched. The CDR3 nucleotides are TGTGCCAGCAGCACAGAGCGGACAGGGCGAGGCATTCAGTACTTC. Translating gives CASSTERTGRGIQYF.

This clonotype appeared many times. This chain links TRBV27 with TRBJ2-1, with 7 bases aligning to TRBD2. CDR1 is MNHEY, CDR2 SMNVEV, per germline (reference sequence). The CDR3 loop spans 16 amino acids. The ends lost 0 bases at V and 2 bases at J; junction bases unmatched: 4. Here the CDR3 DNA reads TGTGCCAGCAGTTTATCGGGCGGGGGTGCCTACAATGAGCAGTTCTTC. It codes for CASSLSGGGAYNEQFF.

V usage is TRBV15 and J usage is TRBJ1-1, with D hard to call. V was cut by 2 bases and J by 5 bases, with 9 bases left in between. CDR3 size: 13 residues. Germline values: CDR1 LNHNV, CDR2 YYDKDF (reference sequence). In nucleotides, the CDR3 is TGTGCCACCAGCAGATCCCGGGGAACTGAAGCTTTCTTT. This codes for CATSRSRGTEAFF.

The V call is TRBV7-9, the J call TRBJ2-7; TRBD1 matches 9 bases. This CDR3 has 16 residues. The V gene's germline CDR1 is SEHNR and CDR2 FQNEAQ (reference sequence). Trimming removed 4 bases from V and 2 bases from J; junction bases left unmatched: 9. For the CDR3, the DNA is TGTGCCAGCAGCTCCTATGGGACAGGGCAGGCCTACGAGCAGTACTTC. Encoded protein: CASSSYGTGQAYEQYF.

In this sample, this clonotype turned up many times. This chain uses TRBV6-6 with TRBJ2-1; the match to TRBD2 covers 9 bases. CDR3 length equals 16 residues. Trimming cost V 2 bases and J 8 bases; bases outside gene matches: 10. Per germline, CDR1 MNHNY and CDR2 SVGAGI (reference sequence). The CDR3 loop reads CASSYRLLAGPDEQFF. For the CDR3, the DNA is TGTGCCAGCAGTTACCGTCTCCTAGCGGGGCCAGATGAGCAGTTCTTC.

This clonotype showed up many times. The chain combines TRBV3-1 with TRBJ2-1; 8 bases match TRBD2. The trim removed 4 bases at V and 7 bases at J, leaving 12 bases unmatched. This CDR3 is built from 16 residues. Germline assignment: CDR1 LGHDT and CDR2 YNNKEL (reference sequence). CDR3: CASSPSLGGGLNEQFF. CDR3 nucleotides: TGTGCCAGCAGCCCCTCCCTCGGGGGGGGGCTAAATGAGCAGTTCTTC.